The 13 T cell receptor beta chains below were found in one sample sequenced in a study of regulatory T cells in long-lasting Graves disease. Through Arm-PCR of CDR3 regions and iRepertoire HTBI primers, TCR beta libraries were built. TCRdb processed the multiplex PCR reads anew with MiXCR; each CDR3 protein has one entry. The sample lists around 400,000 distinct CDR3 sequences, around 15% occurring once. Time point given: newly diagnosed GD, antithyroid drugs for less than 3 months. Construction of the TCR library relied on RNA isolated from PBMCs. Material: peripheral blood mononuclear cells (PBMCs), obtained at new diagnosis, from a patient treated with antithyroid drugs. Every receptor here comes from a female donor with Graves disease.

This clonotype has just a few counts. The genes are TRBV5-4 and TRBJ2-1; 10 bases map to TRBD1. The trim removed 1 base at V and 6 bases at J, leaving 7 bases unmatched. Germline-derived CDR1 and CDR2 are SGHNT and YYREEE (reference sequence). The CDR3 runs 16 residues. For the CDR3, the DNA is TGTGCCAGCAGCTTGCCGGGACAGGGGATGGTCAATGAGCAGTTCTTC. It translates to CASSLPGQGMVNEQFF.

This clonotype was picked up many times. As DNA, the CDR3 is TGTGCCAGCAGCGACCCACAATACCCCGATGAGCAGTTCTTC. Amino acid sequence: CASSDPQYPDEQFF. The rearrangement uses TRBV6-4 and TRBJ2-1; D unresolved. Germline V gives CDR1 MRHNA, CDR2 SNTAGT. The CDR3 has 14 amino acids. Trimming took 6 bases from V and 8 from J, leaving 17 bases between them.

This clonotype was detected only a few times. The rearrangement links TRBV29-1 to TRBJ2-3; 10 bases agree with TRBD1. Losses at the gene ends were 7 bases for V and 2 bases for J; bases not matched to a gene: 3. Germline CDR1 SQVTM, CDR2 ANQGSEA. The CDR3 is 13 residues long. DNA for the CDR3: TGCAGCGGGACAGGGGGTCACACAGATACGCAGTATTTT. Translated: CSGTGGHTDTQYF.

The V gene is TRBV13, the J gene TRBJ2-7; D gene ambiguous. CDR3 length: 13 amino acids. The germline CDR1 and CDR2 sequences are PRHDT and FYEKMQ (reference sequence). The V end was cut by 1 base, the J end by 5 bases, with 9 bases between. The DNA of the CDR3 is TGTGCCAGCAGCTTAGACAGTCGCGACGAGCAGTACTTC. This codes for CASSLDSRDEQYF.

Ten or more counts support this clonotype. CDR3 protein: CASSISGGPHNEQFF. CDR3 nucleotide sequence: TGTGCCAGCAGCATCAGCGGGGGGCCCCACAATGAGCAGTTCTTC. J is TRBJ2-1 and V is TRBV7-3; 9 bases are shared with TRBD2. Germline V gene data show CDR1 as SGHTA and CDR2 as FQGTGA. The length of the CDR3 is 15 residues. Unmatched junction bases numbered 7, after V lost 5 bases and J lost 5 bases.

This clonotype was observed many times. The chain combines TRBV5-5 with TRBJ1-5, with a possible D match to TRBD1 (6 bases). V was pared by 4 bases and J by 5 bases, with 19 bases between. The germline V gene encodes CDR1 SGHKS and CDR2 YYEKEE (reference sequence). The CDR3 totals 16 residues. CDR3 in DNA: TGTGCCAGCAGCCCGACCCCCGGGACACTTGATCAGCCCCAGCATTTT. It codes for CASSPTPGTLDQPQHF.

J is TRBJ2-7 and V is TRBV3-1, with TRBD1 as a possible D gene (6 bases). Per germline, CDR1 LGHDT and CDR2 YNNKEL (reference sequence). The V end was cut by 1 base, the J end by 4 bases, with 14 bases between. There are 15 residues in the CDR3. The CDR3 coding sequence is TGTGCCAGCAGCCAAGTCATGCGGACAGAGTACGAGCAGTACTTC. Translation: CASSQVMRTEYEQYF.

This clonotype was observed a handful of times. DNA of the CDR3: TGTGCCAGCCGGGCGCGGAGCCGGGGCTATGGCTACACCTTC. It translates to CASRARSRGYGYTF. The chain joins TRBV9 to TRBJ1-2; D not certain. CDR1 and CDR2 from the germline V gene are SGDLS and YYNGEE. The CDR3 sequence is 14 residues long. V was shortened by 7 bases and J by 4 bases, with 17 bases between the two germline ends.

This clonotype was counted a few times. V is TRBV5-1 and J is TRBJ1-1; maybe TRBD1 (5 bases). V shed 2 bases and J shed 8 bases, with 25 bases lying between them. Germline V lookup: CDR1 SGHRS, CDR2 YFSETQ. CDR3 size: 17 residues. CDR3 bases: TGCGCCAGCAGCTTACAGGCTCCTTGGGGCCCGGGCTCCGAAGCTTTCTTT. Translated, it gives CASSLQAPWGPGSEAFF.

The genes are TRBV4-3 and TRBJ1-1; possibly TRBD1 for D (6 bases). The CDR3 sequence is 17 residues long. V was shortened by 1 base and J by 1 base, with 16 bases between the two germline ends. The germline V gene has CDR1 LGHNA and CDR2 YSLEER. CDR3 sequence reads: CASSQVYAPRGNTEAFF. DNA of the CDR3: TGCGCCAGCAGCCAAGTATATGCTCCCAGGGGGAACACTGAAGCTTTCTTT.

V usage is TRBV11-2 and J usage is TRBJ1-2; 8 bases fit TRBD1. This CDR3 spans 16 amino acids. J was trimmed by 4 bases and V by 1 base; bases with no gene match: 8. The germline V gene encodes CDR1 SGHAT and CDR2 FQNNGV. The CDR3 spells CASSLVWTGKGYGYTF. The CDR3 DNA is TGTGCCAGCAGCTTAGTGTGGACAGGGAAAGGCTATGGCTACACCTTC.

The chain uses TRBV20-1 and TRBJ2-5, with D maybe TRBD2 (5 bases). CDR3 length equals 11 residues. V was cut by 6 bases and J by 7 bases, with 12 bases left in between. CDR1 and CDR2 (germline): DFQATT, SNEGSKA (reference sequence). CDR3 in amino acids: CSASLEGTQYF. The CDR3 DNA is TGCAGTGCATCCCTAGAGGGGACCCAGTACTTC.

This clonotype was observed at least ten times. The CDR3 reads CASSSSPGEQFF. As DNA, the CDR3 is TGTGCCAGCAGCTCAAGTCCGGGTGAGCAGTTCTTC. This chain connects TRBV7-3 to TRBJ2-1; D remains ambiguous. Deletions cut 4 bases from V and 9 bases from J, with 10 bases between. Germline CDR1 reads SGHTA; CDR2 reads FQGTGA. The CDR3 sequence is 12 residues long.